This T cell receptor beta chain was captured in a study of blood T cell repertoires in COVID-19. Study details: COVID-19 samples, acute and convalescent, were from the United States, Italy and Spain. The cDNA or gDNA used as material had been derived from T cells, B-cell-depleted T cells, or PBMCs.

Original analysis: Nucleated cell counts were estimated from reference gene primer amplification. Assay: immunoSEQ multiplex PCR; the TCRdb copy retains only in-frame clones and omits some. The V and J calls and clone size come from that table; D and trimming were worked out from the DNA. The data show roughly 60,000 clones, around four fifths seen once. This TCR was recovered from a man older than 75 with acute or convalescent COVID-19. Source material: peripheral blood.

The CDR3 reads CASSQGQTRETQYF. The DNA of the CDR3 is TGTGCCAGCAGCCAAGGACAGACCAGGGAGACCCAGTACTTC. This chain joins TRBV3-1 (or the pseudogene TRBV3-2) and TRBJ2-5; D perhaps matches TRBD1 (5 bases). Trimming removed 1 base from V and 5 bases from J, with 11 bases in between. The CDR3 consists of 14 residues. Germline lookup yields CDR1 LGHDT and CDR2 YNNKEL (reference sequence).